This T cell receptor (beta chain) came from a study of blood T cell repertoires in COVID-19. Background on the study: PBMCs, B-cell-depleted T cells, or T cells were the source of the cDNA or gDNA that made up the material.

Clones were read by immunoSEQ multiplex PCR, and TCRdb kept only the in-frame ones, dropping some. The sample consists of about 180,000 clones, more than 75% of them appearing once. This clone was recorded only once. This CDR3 region has 19 residues. The germline V gene has CDR1 SGHRS and CDR2 YFSETQ. V trimming: 0 bases; J trimming: 5 bases; junction bases outside the gene matches: 13. The cohort comprised adults aged about 18 to 89 years residing in about 25 US areas. People in the exposed group encountered a COVID-19 case within 2 weeks before entering the study. The sequencing sample was made of PBMCs or T cells enriched from blood (not recorded which). The chain joins TRBV5-1 to TRBJ2-1; 11 nucleotides match TRBD2. This sequence originates from a man between 60 and 70 years old who had been exposed to COVID-19. The CDR3 nucleotides are TGCGCCAGCAGCTTGGGTACTAGCGGGAGCTCCCTATTTAACAATGAGCAGTTCTTC. This sequence encodes CASSLGTSGSSLFNNEQFF.